This record looks at one T cell receptor (beta chain) sequence and its context. Measured with immunoSEQ multiplex PCR; TCRdb has only the in-frame clones, and not every one. Seen here are 30,000 to 40,000 clones, 90% observed once, and the top ten hold about 0.21%. The sample originates from a study of PD-1 blockade in classical Hodgkin lymphoma. The V gene end was trimmed by 0 bases and the J gene end by 5 bases; junction bases not matched to a gene: 5. Germline V lookup: CDR1 SGHRS, CDR2 YFSETQ. This CDR3 contains 15 residues. With no exception, relapse followed autologous stem cell transplantation in all patients, and brentuximab vedotin exposure varied. Purification of CD4+ T cells from thawed PBMCs was performed via magnetic negative selection.

This receptor was identified in a human donor with classical Hodgkin lymphoma. The specimen was CD4+ T cells from blood, collected at baseline. The chain uses TRBV5-1 and TRBJ1-1; 9 nucleotides line up with TRBD1. The CDR3 DNA reads as TGCGCCAGCAGCTTGGCCGGGGACAGGGAGACTGAAGCTTTCTTT. It translates to CASSLAGDRETEAFF.